The clone carrying this T cell receptor (beta chain) showed up just a few times. CDR1 is LNHNV and CDR2 is YYDKDF in the germline V gene (reference sequence). This CDR3 has 15 amino acids. The V end lost 0 bases, the J end lost 4 bases, and 12 bases lay between the germline ends. It was with unique molecular identifiers that the TCRbeta library was prepared. From the PCR reads, TCRdb called clonotypes with MiXCR, one entry per CDR3 protein. In the table there are around 700,000 distinct CDR3 sequences, roughly 13% of which are singletons. This entry is derived from a study of T-cell reconstitution after alpha-beta-depleted transplantation in children.

The sequence was obtained from a girl aged 2 to 10 with congenital amegakaryocytic thrombocytopenia, due to receive a stem cell transplant. The material was PBMCs, obtained before TCRalphabeta/CD19-depleted stem cell transplant. This chain connects TRBV15 to TRBJ2-5; tentatively, D is TRBD2 (5 bases). For the CDR3, the DNA is TGTGCCACCAGCAGAGACCGTTTGGCGGGAGAGACCCAGTACTTC. Translation gives CATSRDRLAGETQYF.